The clone carrying this T cell receptor (beta chain) has just one count. Antigen unknown. The J segment lost 3 bases and the V segment lost 7 bases, leaving 9 bases of the junction unmatched. Germline V gene sequence: CDR1 SNHLY, CDR2 FYNNEI. The CDR3 spans 15 residues. This sample is drawn from a study of cytomegalovirus exposure and HLA in healthy donors. Study overall: Early released data had about 85 million unique TCRs, all coming from HLA-typed donors.

Study conclusions and caveats: Relative to the approximately 670-donor mean, N-insertions were reportedly fewer in an Asian-associated ancestry cluster in a later analysis.

Vbeta (60) and Jbeta (13) primers were used in the PCR. Data came from immunoSEQ multiplex PCR; TCRdb stores just in-frame clones and leaves some out. Of some 100,000 clones listed, approximately 84% are singletons. Sequenced material: PBMCs. The J gene is TRBJ1-3, the V gene TRBV2, with 7 bases aligning to TRBD1. This TCR was recovered from a girl aged 2 to 9 in good health and CMV-seropositive. The CDR3 is CASTLKGGFGNTIYF. The CDR3 DNA follows: TGTGCCAGCACCCTTAAAGGGGGCTTTGGAAACACCATATATTTT.